The subject of this entry is one TCR beta chain. This table comes from immunoSEQ multiplex PCR, and its TCRdb copy is limited to in-frame clones, with some not included. The sample has approximately 460,000 clones, approximately 80% seen once. The data derive from a study of shared clonotypes between healthy human individuals. Study at large: A couple of women and a few men aged 18 to 49 made up the donors.

The CDR3 is 13 amino acids. The ends were cut back, 5 bases at V and 3 bases at J, with 8 bases in the middle. CDR1 and CDR2 (germline): SGHTA, FQGNSA. The source is a woman aged 40 to 49 in good health. Some clones in this sample may be carry-over from other donors' samples. Source material: PBMCs. The chain has TRBV7-2 and TRBJ2-1; no firm D call. CDR3 in amino acids: CASSPQLYNEQFF. The CDR3 coding sequence is TGTGCCAGCAGCCCACAACTCTACAATGAGCAGTTCTTC.